This T cell receptor beta chain was identified during a study of blood T cells in healthy people across ages. This CDR3 is 14 amino acids long. The V segment lost 6 bases and the J segment 10 bases; nucleotides outside the gene matches: 12. CDR1 and CDR2 (germline): SQVTM, ANQGSEA. It was with a sample-barcoded 5' primer and a J-beta primer mix that a second PCR of roughly 7 to 12 cycles was run. Researchers report that a template-switch adaptor with 12 random nucleotides tagged each cDNA molecule. TCRdb redid the calling of the 5' RACE reads with MiXCR, one entry per CDR3 protein. This repertoire shows approximately 600,000 distinct CDR3 sequences, around 54% found once; its top ten account for over 35%.

V is TRBV29-1 and J is TRBJ2-1, with 10 bases identical to TRBD2. Sequencing input: blood. The TCR originated in a man aged 60-69 years in good health. The CDR3 DNA reads as TGCAGCGTGGCCGCCAGCGGGGGGGCCGGGGAGCAGTTCTTC. This encodes CSVAASGGAGEQFF.